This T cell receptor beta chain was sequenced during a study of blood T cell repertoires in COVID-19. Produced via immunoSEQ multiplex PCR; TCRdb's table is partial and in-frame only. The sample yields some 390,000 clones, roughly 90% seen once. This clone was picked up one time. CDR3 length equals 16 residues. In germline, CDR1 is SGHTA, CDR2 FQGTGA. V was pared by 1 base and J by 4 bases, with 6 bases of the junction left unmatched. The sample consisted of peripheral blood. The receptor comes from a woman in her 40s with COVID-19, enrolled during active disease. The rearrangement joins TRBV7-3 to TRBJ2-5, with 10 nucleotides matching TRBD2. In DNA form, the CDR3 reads TGTGCCAGCAGCTTAAAAGCGGGAGGGTTGGGAGAGACCCAGTACTTC. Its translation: CASSLKAGGLGETQYF.